This TCR beta chain was captured in a study of T-cell reconstitution after alpha-beta-depleted transplantation in children. Germline V gene lookup returns CDR1 MDHEN and CDR2 SYDVKM. This CDR3 is built from 13 residues. Losses at the gene ends were 8 bases for V and 5 bases for J; bases not matched to a gene: 3. As it was prepared, the TCRbeta library received unique molecular identifiers. TCRdb passed the PCR reads through MiXCR, listing each CDR3 protein once. The data show approximately 300,000 distinct CDR3 sequences, around 10% seen once. This clonotype was detected many times. Its antigen is not identified. Study-wide results and caveats: Some patients' high day-60 TCRbeta diversity was attributed to recipient cells surviving conditioning.

This TCR was recovered from a male patient aged 2 to 9 who had a stem cell transplant for chronic granulomatous disease, so the T cells may come from the graft donor. This chain joins TRBV28 and TRBJ2-5, with 12 nucleotides matching TRBD2. The material sequenced was peripheral blood, taken 180 days after TCRalphabeta/CD19-depleted stem cell transplant. DNA for the CDR3: TGTGCCAGCGGGACTAGCGGGTTGGAGACCCAGTACTTC. Residues: CASGTSGLETQYF.